The entry below gives a single T cell receptor (beta chain) sequence along with its context. The sample belongs to a study of blood T cell repertoires in COVID-19. The authors' processing: Reference gene primer amplification yielded estimated nucleated cell counts. The protocol was immunoSEQ multiplex PCR, while the TCRdb copy is restricted to in-frame clones and leaves out a portion. V and J calls and clone size follow that table, whereas D and trimming were derived from the DNA. Among approximately 180,000 clones listed, about 88% were seen once. The CDR3 covers 16 residues. Per the germline V gene, CDR1 is MDHEN and CDR2 is SYDVKM. V gave up 1 base and J gave up 7 bases; unmatched junction bases: 9.

Material: peripheral blood. The source of this sequence is a human donor in a cohort sampled during active COVID-19. The rearrangement links TRBV28 to TRBJ2-1; TRBD2 matches 8 bases. The CDR3 region has the DNA TGTGCCAGCAGTTTATCCTTAGCGGGACGTAGAAATGAGCAGTTCTTC. It specifies CASSLSLAGRRNEQFF. The complete variable domain, with remaining parts taken from reference TRBV28 and TRBJ2-1, reads DVKVTQSSRYLVKRTGEKVFLECVQDMDHENMFWYRQDPGLGLRLIYFSYDVKMKEKGDIPEGYSVSREKKERFSLILESASTNQTSMYLCASSLSLAGRRNEQFFGPGTRLTVL.